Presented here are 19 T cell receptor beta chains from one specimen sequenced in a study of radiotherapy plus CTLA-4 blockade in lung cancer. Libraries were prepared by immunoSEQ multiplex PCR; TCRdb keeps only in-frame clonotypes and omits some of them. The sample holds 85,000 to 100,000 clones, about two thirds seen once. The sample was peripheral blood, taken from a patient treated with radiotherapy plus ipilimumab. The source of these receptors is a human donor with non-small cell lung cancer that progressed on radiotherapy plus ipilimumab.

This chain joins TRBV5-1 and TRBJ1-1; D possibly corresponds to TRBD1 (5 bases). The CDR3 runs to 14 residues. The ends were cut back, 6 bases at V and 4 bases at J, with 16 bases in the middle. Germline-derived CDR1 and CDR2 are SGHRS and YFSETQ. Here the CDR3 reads CASKEDWGSTEAFF. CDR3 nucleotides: TGCGCCAGCAAGGAGGATTGGGGGTCCACTGAAGCTTTCTTT.

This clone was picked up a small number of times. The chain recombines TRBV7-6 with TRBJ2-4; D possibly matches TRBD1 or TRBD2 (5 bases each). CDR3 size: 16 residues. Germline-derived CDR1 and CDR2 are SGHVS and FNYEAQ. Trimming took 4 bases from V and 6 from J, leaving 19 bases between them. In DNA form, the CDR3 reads TGTGCCAGCAGCTCTAGCACCGGGACGAGACCAAACATTCAGTACTTC. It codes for CASSSSTGTRPNIQYF. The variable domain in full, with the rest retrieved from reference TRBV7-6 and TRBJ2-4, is GAGVSQSPRYKVTKRGQDVALRCDPISGHVSLYWYRQALGQGPEFLTYFNYEAQQDKSGLPNDRFSAERPEGSISTLTIQRTEQRDSAMYRCASSSSTGTRPNIQYFGAGTRLSVL.

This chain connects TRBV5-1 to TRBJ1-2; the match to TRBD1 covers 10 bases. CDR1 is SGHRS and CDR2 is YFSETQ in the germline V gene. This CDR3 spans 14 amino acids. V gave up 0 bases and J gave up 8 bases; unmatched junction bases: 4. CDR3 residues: CASSLDGQGDGYTF. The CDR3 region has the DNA TGCGCCAGCAGCTTGGACGGACAGGGGGACGGCTACACCTTC.

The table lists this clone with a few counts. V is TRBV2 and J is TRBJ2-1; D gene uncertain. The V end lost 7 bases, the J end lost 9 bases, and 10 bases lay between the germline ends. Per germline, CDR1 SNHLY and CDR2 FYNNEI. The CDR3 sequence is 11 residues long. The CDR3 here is CASTVDGEQFF. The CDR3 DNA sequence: TGTGCCAGCACCGTCGATGGTGAGCAGTTCTTC.

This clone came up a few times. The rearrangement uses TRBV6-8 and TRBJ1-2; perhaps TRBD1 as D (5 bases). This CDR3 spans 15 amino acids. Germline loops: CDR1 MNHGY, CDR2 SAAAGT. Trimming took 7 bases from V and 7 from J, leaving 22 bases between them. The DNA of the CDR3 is TGTGCCAGCACCTATTACACAGGCGGCGAGATTGGCTACACCTTC. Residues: CASTYYTGGEIGYTF.

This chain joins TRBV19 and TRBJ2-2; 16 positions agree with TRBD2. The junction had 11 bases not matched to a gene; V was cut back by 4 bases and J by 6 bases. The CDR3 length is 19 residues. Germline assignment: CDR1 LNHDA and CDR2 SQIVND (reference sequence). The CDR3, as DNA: TGTGCCAGTAGTACCAAAGGGACTAGCGGGAGGGCCGGGGCCGGGGAGCTGTTTTTT. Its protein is CASSTKGTSGRAGAGELFF.

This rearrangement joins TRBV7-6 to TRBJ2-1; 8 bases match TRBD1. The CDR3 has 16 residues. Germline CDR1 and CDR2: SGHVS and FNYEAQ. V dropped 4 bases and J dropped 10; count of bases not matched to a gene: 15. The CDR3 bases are TGTGCCAGCAGCTCCCTCGGACAGGGAAGGTCAAGCGAGCAGTTCTTC. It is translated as CASSSLGQGRSSEQFF.

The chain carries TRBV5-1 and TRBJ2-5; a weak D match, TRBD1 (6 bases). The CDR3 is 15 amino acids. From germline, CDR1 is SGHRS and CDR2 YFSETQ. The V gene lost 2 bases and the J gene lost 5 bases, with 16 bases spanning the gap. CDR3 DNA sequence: TGCGCCAGCAGCTTCGGGGACACTCAAGTCGAGACCCAGTACTTC. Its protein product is CASSFGDTQVETQYF.

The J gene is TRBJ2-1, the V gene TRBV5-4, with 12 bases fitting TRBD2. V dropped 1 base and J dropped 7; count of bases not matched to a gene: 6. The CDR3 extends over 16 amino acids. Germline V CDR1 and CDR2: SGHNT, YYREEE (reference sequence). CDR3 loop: CASSLPALAGGNEQFF. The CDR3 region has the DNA TGTGCCAGCAGCTTGCCCGCCCTAGCGGGAGGGAATGAGCAGTTCTTC.

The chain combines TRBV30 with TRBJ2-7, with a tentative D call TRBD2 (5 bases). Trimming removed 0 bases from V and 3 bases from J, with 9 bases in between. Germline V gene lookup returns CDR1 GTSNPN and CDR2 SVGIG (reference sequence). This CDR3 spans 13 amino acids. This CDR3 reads CAWSVGEGYEQYF. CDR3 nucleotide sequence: TGTGCCTGGAGTGTAGGTGAGGGCTACGAGCAGTACTTC.

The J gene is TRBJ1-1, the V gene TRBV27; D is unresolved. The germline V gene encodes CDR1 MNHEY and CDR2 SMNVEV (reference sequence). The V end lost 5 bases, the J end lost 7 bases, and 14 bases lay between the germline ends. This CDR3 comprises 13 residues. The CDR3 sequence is CASSINADGEAFF. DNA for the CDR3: TGTGCCAGCAGTATTAATGCGGATGGTGAAGCTTTCTTT.

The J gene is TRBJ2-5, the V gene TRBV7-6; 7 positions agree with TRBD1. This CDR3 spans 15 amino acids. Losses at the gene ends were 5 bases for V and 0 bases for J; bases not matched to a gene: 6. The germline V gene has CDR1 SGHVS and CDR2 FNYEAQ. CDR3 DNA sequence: TGTGCCAGCAGCCCGTTCGGACAGGACCAAGAGACCCAGTACTTC. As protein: CASSPFGQDQETQYF.

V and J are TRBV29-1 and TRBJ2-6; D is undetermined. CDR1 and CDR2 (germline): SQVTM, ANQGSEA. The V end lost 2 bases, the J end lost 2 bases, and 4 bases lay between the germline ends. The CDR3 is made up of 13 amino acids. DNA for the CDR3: TGCAGCGTTGAAATAGCTGGGGCCAACGTCCTGACTTTC. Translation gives CSVEIAGANVLTF.

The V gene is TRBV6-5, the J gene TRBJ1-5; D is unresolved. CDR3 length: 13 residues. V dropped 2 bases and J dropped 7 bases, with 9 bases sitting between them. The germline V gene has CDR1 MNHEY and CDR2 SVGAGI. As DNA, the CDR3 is TGTGCCAGCAGTTACGGTACCATCCAGCCCCAGCATTTT. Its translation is CASSYGTIQPQHF.

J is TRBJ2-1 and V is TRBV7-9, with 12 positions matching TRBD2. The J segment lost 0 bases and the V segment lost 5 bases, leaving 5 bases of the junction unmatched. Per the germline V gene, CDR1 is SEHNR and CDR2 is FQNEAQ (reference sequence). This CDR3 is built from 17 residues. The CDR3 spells CASSPRTSGVSYNEQFF. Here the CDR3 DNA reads TGTGCCAGCAGCCCCAGGACTAGCGGGGTCTCCTACAATGAGCAGTTCTTC.

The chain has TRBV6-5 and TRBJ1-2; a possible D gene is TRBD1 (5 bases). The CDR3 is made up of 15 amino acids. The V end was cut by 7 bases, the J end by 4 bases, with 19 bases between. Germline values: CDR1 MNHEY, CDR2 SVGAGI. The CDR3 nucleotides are TGTGCCAGCACTCCGGGACTCACGACTCCCTATGGCTACACCTTC. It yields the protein CASTPGLTTPYGYTF.

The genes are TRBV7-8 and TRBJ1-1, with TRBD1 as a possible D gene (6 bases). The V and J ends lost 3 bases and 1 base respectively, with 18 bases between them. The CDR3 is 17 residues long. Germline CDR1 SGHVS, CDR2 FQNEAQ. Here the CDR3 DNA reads TGTGCCAGCAGCTTCGCCACGGGGTGGGGGCCGAACACTGAAGCTTTCTTT. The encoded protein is CASSFATGWGPNTEAFF.

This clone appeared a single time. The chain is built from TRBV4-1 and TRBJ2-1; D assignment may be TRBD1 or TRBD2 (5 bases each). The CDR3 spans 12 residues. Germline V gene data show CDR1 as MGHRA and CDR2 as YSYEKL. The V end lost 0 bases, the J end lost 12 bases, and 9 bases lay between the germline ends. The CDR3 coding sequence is TGCGCCAGCAGCCAAGAGGGGGTGGTGCAGTTCTTC. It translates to CASSQEGVVQFF.

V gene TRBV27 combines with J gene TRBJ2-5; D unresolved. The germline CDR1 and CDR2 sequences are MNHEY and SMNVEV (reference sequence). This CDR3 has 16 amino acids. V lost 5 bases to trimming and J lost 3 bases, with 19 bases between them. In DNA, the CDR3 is TGTGCCAGCAGTCTCTCCCCGGACGGAACTAAAGAGACCCAGTACTTC. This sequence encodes CASSLSPDGTKETQYF.